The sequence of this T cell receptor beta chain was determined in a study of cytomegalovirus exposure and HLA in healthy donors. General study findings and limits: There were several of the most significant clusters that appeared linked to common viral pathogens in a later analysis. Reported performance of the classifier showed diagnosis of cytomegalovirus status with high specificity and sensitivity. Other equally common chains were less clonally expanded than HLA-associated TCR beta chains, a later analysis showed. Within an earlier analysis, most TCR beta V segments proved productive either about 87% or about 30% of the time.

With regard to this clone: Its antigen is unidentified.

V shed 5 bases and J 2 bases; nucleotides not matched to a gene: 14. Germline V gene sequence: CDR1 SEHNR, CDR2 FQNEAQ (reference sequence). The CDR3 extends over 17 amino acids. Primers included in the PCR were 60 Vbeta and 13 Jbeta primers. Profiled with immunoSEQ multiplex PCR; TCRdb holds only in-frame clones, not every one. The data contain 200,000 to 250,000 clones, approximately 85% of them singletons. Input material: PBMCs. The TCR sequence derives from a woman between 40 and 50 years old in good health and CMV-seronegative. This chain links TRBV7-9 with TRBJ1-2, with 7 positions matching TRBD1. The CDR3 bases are TGTGCCAGCAGCCCGAAGATAGGACAGGACGGCAACTATGGCTACACCTTC. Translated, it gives CASSPKIGQDGNYGYTF.